The 18 T cell receptor beta chains listed next were all sequenced from one sample in a study of cytomegalovirus exposure and HLA in healthy donors. PCR amplification relied on 60 Vbeta primers (plus 13 Jbeta primers). Here immunoSEQ multiplex PCR was the method, and the copy in TCRdb shows in-frame clones only, minus some. The sample has 110,000 to 150,000 clones, 80% to 90% seen once. Material: PBMCs. These receptors all stem from a woman in her thirties or forties in good health and CMV-seropositive.

The V and J genes are TRBV5-1 and TRBJ1-2, with D tentatively TRBD1 (5 bases). V was shortened by 0 bases and J by 13 bases, with 19 bases between the two germline ends. Per the germline V gene, CDR1 is SGHRS and CDR2 is YFSETQ. The CDR3 totals 14 residues. The CDR3 is CASSLEFGMGGCTF. CDR3 in DNA: TGCGCCAGCAGCTTGGAGTTCGGGATGGGGGGATGCACCTTC.

The chain links TRBV7-8 to TRBJ2-1; tentative D call: TRBD2 (6 bases). Germline CDR1 reads SGHVS; CDR2 reads FQNEAQ. The CDR3 runs 14 residues. Between the trimmed V and J ends, which lost 5 bases and 0 bases, there was a span of 8 bases. The CDR3 sequence is CASSPGGSYNEQFF. CDR3 in DNA: TGTGCCAGCAGCCCCGGGGGCTCCTACAATGAGCAGTTCTTC.

This sequence joins TRBV5-4 and TRBJ1-6; D may be TRBD1 (6 bases). V was cut by 4 bases and J by 10 bases, with 24 bases left in between. The length of the CDR3 is 17 residues. The germline V gene encodes CDR1 SGHNT and CDR2 YYREEE (reference sequence). CDR3 protein: CASSIPHPGAAGSPLHF. The CDR3 DNA reads TGTGCCAGCAGCATCCCCCACCCAGGGGCAGCTGGGTCACCCCTCCACTTT.

This clone appeared a single time. The V gene is TRBV28, the J gene TRBJ2-7, with 8 bases that match TRBD1. The CDR3 contains 14 residues. The germline gives CDR1 MDHEN, CDR2 SYDVKM. V gave up 2 bases and J gave up 2 bases; unmatched junction bases: 2. CDR3 nucleotide sequence: TGTGCCAGCAGTTTACCAGGGGGCCCCTACGAGCAGTACTTC. Residues: CASSLPGGPYEQYF.

This sequence joins TRBV12-5 and TRBJ2-1; D is possibly TRBD2 (5 bases). Germline V gives CDR1 LGHNT, CDR2 FRNRAP. This CDR3 region has 12 residues. Trimming stripped 10 bases from V and 4 bases from J, with 11 bases between. CDR3 DNA sequence: TGTGCTACCCCGCAGCGGTACAATGAGCAGTTCTTC. Translated, it gives CATPQRYNEQFF.

The chain recombines TRBV6-1 with TRBJ2-7, with TRBD2 as a possible D gene (6 bases). Trimming took 4 bases from V and 3 from J, leaving 13 bases between them. The CDR3 length is 14 residues. CDR1 is MNHNS, CDR2 SASEGT, per germline. This CDR3 is CASSADGSVYEQYF. The CDR3, as DNA: TGTGCCAGCAGTGCCGACGGGAGTGTCTACGAGCAGTACTTC.

The chain is built from TRBV25-1 and TRBJ1-3; no clear D. Per the germline V gene, CDR1 is MGHDK and CDR2 is SYGVNS. The CDR3 sequence is 13 residues long. V was trimmed by 5 bases and J by 1 base, leaving 6 bases between them. CDR3 loop: CASSQSSGNTIYF. CDR3 DNA: TGTGCCAGCAGTCAATCGTCTGGAAACACCATATATTTT.

The V and J genes are TRBV4-1 and TRBJ2-7; 12 positions agree with TRBD2. From germline, CDR1 is MGHRA and CDR2 YSYEKL. Trimming took 3 bases from V and 2 from J; bases not matched to a gene: 2. This CDR3 comprises 15 residues. The CDR3 DNA reads TGCGCCAGCAGCCAGACTAGCGGGAGCACCTACGAGCAGTACTTC. This sequence encodes CASSQTSGSTYEQYF.

This clone showed up just a few times. V and J are TRBV6-6 and TRBJ2-7; TRBD1 matches 9 bases. The V gene's germline CDR1 is MNHNY and CDR2 SVGAGI (reference sequence). CDR3 length equals 13 residues. With 4 bases clipped from V and 7 bases from J, the junction kept 5 bases outside the gene matches. The CDR3 loop reads CASSSTTGGEQYF. The CDR3 nucleotides read TGTGCCAGCAGTTCGACGACAGGGGGGGAGCAGTACTTC.

The chain combines TRBV28 with TRBJ1-4; 7 bases match TRBD1. The CDR3 contains 15 residues. CDR1 is MDHEN, CDR2 SYDVKM, per germline. V lost 5 bases to trimming and J lost 7 bases; unmatched junction nucleotides: 10. The CDR3 loop reads CASSKEGARGEKLFF. In DNA, the CDR3 is TGTGCCAGCAGTAAGGAGGGGGCGCGGGGTGAAAAACTGTTTTTT.

V gene TRBV14 combines with J gene TRBJ2-5; 8 bases are a match to TRBD2. The tail of the sequence fits TRBJ2-7 better, so the J call may be wrong. Germline loops: CDR1 SGHDN, CDR2 FVKESK. This CDR3 spans 14 amino acids. CDR3 residues: CASSLGGGTYEQYF. The CDR3 region has the DNA TGTGCCAGCAGTCTCGGGGGGGGGACCTACGAGCAGTACTTC.

The gene calls are TRBV21-1 and TRBJ2-7; the table gives TRBD2 as D, unverified against the DNA. TRBV21-1 is annotated as a pseudogene. This CDR3 is built from 16 residues. CDR3: CASSKASRRHSYEQYF. The CDR3 DNA is TGTGCCAGCAGCAAAGCATCCCGGAGGCACTCCTACGAGCAGTACTTC.

This chain joins TRBV28 and TRBJ1-2; 7 bases line up with TRBD1. The germline gives CDR1 MDHEN, CDR2 SYDVKM. The V gene end was trimmed by 7 bases and the J gene end by 6 bases; junction bases not matched to a gene: 2. The CDR3 runs 11 residues. The CDR3 DNA is TGTGCCAGCAAAACAGGGGATGGCTACACCTTC. This encodes CASKTGDGYTF.

The chain recombines TRBV28 with TRBJ2-7; D remains unclear. CDR3 size: 12 residues. Trimming cost V 7 bases and J 2 bases, with 9 bases left between them. Germline V lookup: CDR1 MDHEN, CDR2 SYDVKM. CDR3 sequence reads: CASTPSPYEQYF. In DNA form, the CDR3 reads TGTGCCAGCACCCCTTCCCCCTACGAGCAGTACTTC.

This clone has only a few counts. This chain joins TRBV4-2 and TRBJ1-1; D is unclear. Germline-derived CDR1 and CDR2 are LGHNA and YNFKEQ. V was trimmed by 1 base and J by 1 base, leaving 13 bases between them. This CDR3 is built from 16 residues. CDR3 bases: TGTGCCAGCAGCCAAGTTGCGGGGATGAGGAACACTGAAGCTTTCTTT. Translation: CASSQVAGMRNTEAFF.

The chain links TRBV19 to TRBJ1-5, with TRBD1 identical over 7 bases. Germline CDR1 and CDR2: LNHDA and SQIVND (reference sequence). There are 15 residues in the CDR3. With 7 bases clipped from V and 0 bases from J, the junction kept 6 bases outside the gene matches. DNA for the CDR3: TGTGCCAGTACGGGGACAGATTATAGCAATCAGCCCCAGCATTTT. Protein sequence: CASTGTDYSNQPQHF.

The rearrangement links TRBV6-5 to TRBJ1-1; no clear D. The V end lost 7 bases, the J end lost 3 bases, and 12 bases lay between the germline ends. This CDR3 has 13 residues. Germline V CDR1 and CDR2: MNHEY, SVGAGI. For the CDR3, the DNA is TGTGCCAGCATCCAAAGCGGATACACTGAAGCTTTCTTT. The encoded protein is CASIQSGYTEAFF.

The V gene is TRBV6-1, the J gene TRBJ2-7; D not resolved. V gave up 10 bases and J gave up 7 bases, with 5 bases separating them. The CDR3 totals 8 residues. Germline V gene sequence: CDR1 MNHNS, CDR2 SASEGT. The CDR3 loop is CATEEQYF. In nucleotides, the CDR3 is TGTGCCACCGAGGAGCAGTACTTC.